This note documents a single TCR beta chain sequence. Its antigen is not known. The data are from a study of human thymus T cells. Whole-study results and caveats: Within thymic and blood repertoires, V and J gene usage appeared to be biased.

Corrective surgery for congenital heart defects was being performed on the healthy Finnish infants who served as donors. Four of the eight donors gave roughly 0.45-1 mL blood during surgery. The CDR3 has 15 residues. CDR1 and CDR2 from the germline V gene are SNHLY and FYNNEI. The junction had 9 bases not matched to a gene; V was cut back by 5 bases and J by 6 bases. Profiled with immunoSEQ multiplex PCR; TCRdb holds only in-frame clones, not every one. Among some 44,000 clones, approximately 95% were seen once, and the ten largest hold under 0.2%. Sequenced input: blood. This chain uses TRBV2 with TRBJ1-5; 8 bases line up with TRBD1. The receptor was derived from a girl in the first two years of life with a congenital heart defect but otherwise immunologically healthy. CDR3 protein: CASSFLGQGAQPQHF. CDR3 in DNA: TGTGCCAGCAGTTTCCTCGGACAGGGAGCTCAGCCCCAGCATTTT.